One T cell receptor (beta chain) is described in this entry. The antigen remains undetermined. Profiling relied on immunoSEQ multiplex PCR, and the TCRdb table lists in-frame clones only, not all of them. The sample includes fewer than 20,000 clones, 90% to 95% of them seen just once. Surgery without prior neoadjuvant therapy was the treatment of the selected pancreatic ductal adenocarcinoma patients. These data belong to a study of T cells in pancreatic ductal adenocarcinoma. Study-level results: Unique clonotypes were about 8.2-fold more numerous in blood than in tumor. Tumor and blood clonality did not differ significantly, about 0.12 versus 0.079.

CDR3 length: 15 amino acids. The ends were cut back, 0 bases at V and 0 bases at J, with 3 bases in the middle. CDR1 and CDR2 (germline): SGHTA, FQGTGA. The specimen sequenced was PBMCs. The chain uses TRBV7-3 and TRBJ2-6, with D hard to call. The clonotype was recovered from a human donor with pancreatic ductal adenocarcinoma. The CDR3 loop reads CASSLTRSGANVLTF. The CDR3 coding sequence is TGTGCCAGCAGCTTAACACGCTCTGGGGCCAACGTCCTGACTTTC.